This note documents a single TCR beta chain sequence. Antigen: not known. TCRalpha and TCRbeta libraries used 5'RACE with constant-segment primers and UMIs. MiXCR, run by TCRdb on the 5' RACE reads, gives a single entry per CDR3 protein. The sample lists roughly 110,000 distinct CDR3 sequences; approximately 15% were seen once. The sample belongs to a study of T-cell memory formation after mild COVID-19. Whole-study findings and limits: Mainly in CM and EM were contracting CD4+ clones; CD8+ were in EMRA.

The CDR3 spans 16 residues. V was trimmed by 4 bases and J by 14 bases, leaving 24 bases between them. Germline V gene data show CDR1 as MNHNS and CDR2 as SASEGT. The sequencing sample was made of PBMCs or a T cell subset sorted from them (not recorded which). This receptor was identified in an adult woman who had mild COVID-19 (a few samples of this study predate the infection). Cell type and time point are not known. The rearrangement joins TRBV6-1 to TRBJ1-6, with a tentative D call TRBD1 (5 bases). In nucleotides, the CDR3 is TGTGCCAGCAGTGTGAACCGTCCCGGGGCGGGAGAGGCCCTCCACTTT. It is translated as CASSVNRPGAGEALHF.